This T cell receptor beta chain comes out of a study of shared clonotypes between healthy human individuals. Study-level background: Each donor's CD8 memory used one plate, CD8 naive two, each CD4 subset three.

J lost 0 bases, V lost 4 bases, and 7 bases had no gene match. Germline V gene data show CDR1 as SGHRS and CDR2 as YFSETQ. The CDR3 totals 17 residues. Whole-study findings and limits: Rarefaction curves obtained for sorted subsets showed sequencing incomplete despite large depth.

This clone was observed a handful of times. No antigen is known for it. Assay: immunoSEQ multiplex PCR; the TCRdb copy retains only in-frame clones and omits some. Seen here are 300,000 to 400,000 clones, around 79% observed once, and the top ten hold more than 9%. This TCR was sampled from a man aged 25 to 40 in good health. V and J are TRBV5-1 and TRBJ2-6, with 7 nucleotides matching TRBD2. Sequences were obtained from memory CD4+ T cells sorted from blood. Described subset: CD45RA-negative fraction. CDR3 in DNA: TGCGCCAGCAGCCCTGGGGGGGTGGTCTCTGGGGCCAACGTCCTGACTTTC. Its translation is CASSPGGVVSGANVLTF.